One sample yielded the 6 T cell receptor beta chains listed below, sequenced in a study of patients and donors after allogeneic stem cell transplantation. TCRdb reprocessed the RT-PCR reads via MiXCR and lists one record per CDR3 protein. The table shows over 350,000 distinct CDR3 sequences, with around 15% occurring only once. The sample taken for sequencing was blood, either unsorted or a sorted T cell fraction (not recorded which). The receptors derive from a human donor who was either an allogeneic HSCT recipient or a stem cell or donor lymphocyte infusion donor (not recorded which). It is not recorded whose cells these are; they may come from a transplant donor.

This clonotype has just a few counts. V and J are TRBV5-1 and TRBJ1-2, with D hard to call. Germline CDR1 reads SGHRS; CDR2 reads YFSETQ. The CDR3 extends over 13 amino acids. V gave up 4 bases and J gave up 5 bases, with 12 bases separating them. This CDR3 is CASSTGLKYGYTF. The CDR3 coding sequence is TGCGCCAGCAGCACCGGCTTAAAGTATGGCTACACCTTC.

This clonotype has at least ten counts. The genes are TRBV7-6 and TRBJ2-3; 10 bases match TRBD2. The V segment lost 2 bases and the J segment 11 bases; nucleotides outside the gene matches: 13. Germline V gene sequence: CDR1 SGHVS, CDR2 FNYEAQ. This CDR3 has 16 amino acids. CDR3: CASSLPLAGDSTGQYF. As DNA, the CDR3 is TGTGCCAGCAGCTTACCGCTAGCGGGAGACTCTACTGGGCAGTATTTT.

This clonotype has more than one count but fewer than ten. The chain has TRBV6-5 and TRBJ1-1; no definite D call. Trimming took 0 bases from V and 6 from J, leaving 11 bases between them. Germline loops: CDR1 MNHEY, CDR2 SVGAGI. The CDR3 length is 14 residues. The CDR3 sequence: CASSYSKGMAEAFF. CDR3 sequence (DNA): TGTGCCAGCAGTTACTCGAAAGGGATGGCTGAAGCTTTCTTT.

The rearrangement links TRBV7-2 to TRBJ2-7, with D possibly TRBD1 on 5 matching bases. The germline V and J ends were trimmed by 5 bases and 6 bases, with 14 bases remaining between them. CDR3 length equals 13 residues. Germline-derived CDR1 and CDR2 are SGHTA and FQGNSA. The CDR3 DNA reads TGTGCCAGCAGCCCAGATGTTGGGGCCGAGCAGTACTTC. Protein product: CASSPDVGAEQYF.

This clonotype occurred many times. The chain carries TRBV12-3 or TRBV12-4 and TRBJ2-1; no clear D. The V end lost 5 bases, the J end lost 8 bases, and 10 bases lay between the germline ends. The CDR3 runs 12 residues. The CDR3 nucleotides read TGTGCCAGCAGTGACACGGGCTATGAGCAGTTCTTC. Its translation is CASSDTGYEQFF.

The chain recombines TRBV7-2 with TRBJ2-5; no clear D gene. Germline lookup yields CDR1 SGHTA and CDR2 FQGNSA. The CDR3 has 13 residues. Trimming shortened V by 5 bases and J by 0 bases, and 7 bases separated the two germline ends. DNA for the CDR3: TGTGCCAGCAGCCCCCGACACCAAGAGACCCAGTACTTC. Its translation is CASSPRHQETQYF. Variable domain in full (rest from reference TRBV7-2 and TRBJ2-5): GAGVSQSPSNKVTEKGKDVELRCDPISGHTALYWYRQSLGQGLEFLIYFQGNSAPDKSGLPSDRFSAERTGGSVSTLTIQRTQQEDSAVYLCASSPRHQETQYFGPGTRLLVL.